This TCR beta chain stems from a study of T-cell reconstitution after alpha-beta-depleted transplantation in children. Findings and limits, study-wide: Two months or so post-transplant, alpha-beta T cells reportedly derived from several hundred expanded graft clones.

Unique molecular identifiers tagged the TCRbeta library. TCRdb redid the calling of the PCR reads with MiXCR, one entry per CDR3 protein. The sample carries approximately 500,000 distinct CDR3 sequences, 27% recorded once. Germline lookup yields CDR1 LGHNA and CDR2 YNFKEQ. The CDR3 runs 16 residues. J was trimmed by 4 bases and V by 4 bases; bases with no gene match: 7. This clonotype appeared a single time. Its target is not known. The receptor comes from a boy in the first two years of life with Wiskott-Aldrich syndrome, due to receive a stem cell transplant. The chain links TRBV4-2 to TRBJ2-1, with 10 bases aligning to TRBD2. The sample here was PBMCs, taken before TCRalphabeta/CD19-depleted stem cell transplant. CDR3 loop: CASSPASGGIYNEQFF. In DNA form, the CDR3 reads TGTGCCAGCAGCCCAGCTAGCGGGGGAATTTACAATGAGCAGTTCTTC.